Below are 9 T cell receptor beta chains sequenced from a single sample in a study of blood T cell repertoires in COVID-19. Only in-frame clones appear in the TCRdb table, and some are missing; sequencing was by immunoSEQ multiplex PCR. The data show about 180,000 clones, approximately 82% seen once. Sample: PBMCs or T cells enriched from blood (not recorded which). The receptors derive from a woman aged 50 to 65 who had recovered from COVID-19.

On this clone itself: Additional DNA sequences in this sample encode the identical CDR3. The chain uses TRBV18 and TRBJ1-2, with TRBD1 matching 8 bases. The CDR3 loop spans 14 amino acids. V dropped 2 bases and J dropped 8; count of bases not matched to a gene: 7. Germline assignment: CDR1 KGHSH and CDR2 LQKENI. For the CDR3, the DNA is TGTGCCAGCTCACCATCCGGGACAGGCGAAGGCTACACCTTC. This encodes CASSPSGTGEGYTF. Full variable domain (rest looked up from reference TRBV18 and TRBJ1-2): NAGVMQNPRHLVRRRGQEARLRCSPMKGHSHVYWYRQLPEEGLKFMVYLQKENIIDESGMPKERFSAEFPKEGPSILRIQQVVRGDSAAYFCASSPSGTGEGYTFGSGTRLTVV.

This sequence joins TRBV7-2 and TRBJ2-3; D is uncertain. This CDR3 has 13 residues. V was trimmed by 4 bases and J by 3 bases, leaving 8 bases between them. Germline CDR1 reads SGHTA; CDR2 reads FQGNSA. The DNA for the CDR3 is TGTGCCAGCAGCTCCATTACTACAGATACGCAGTATTTT. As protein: CASSSITTDTQYF. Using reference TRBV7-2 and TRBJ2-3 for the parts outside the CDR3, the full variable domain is GAGVSQSPSNKVTEKGKDVELRCDPISGHTALYWYRQSLGQGLEFLIYFQGNSAPDKSGLPSDRFSAERTGGSVSTLTIQRTQQEDSAVYLCASSSITTDTQYFGPGTRLTVL.

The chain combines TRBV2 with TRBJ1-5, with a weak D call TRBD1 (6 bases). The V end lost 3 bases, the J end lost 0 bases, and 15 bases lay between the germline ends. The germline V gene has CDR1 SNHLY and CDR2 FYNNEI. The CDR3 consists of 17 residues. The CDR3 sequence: CASSDRTDTLSNQPQHF. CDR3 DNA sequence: TGTGCCAGCAGTGATAGGACAGACACCCTTAGCAATCAGCCCCAGCATTTT.

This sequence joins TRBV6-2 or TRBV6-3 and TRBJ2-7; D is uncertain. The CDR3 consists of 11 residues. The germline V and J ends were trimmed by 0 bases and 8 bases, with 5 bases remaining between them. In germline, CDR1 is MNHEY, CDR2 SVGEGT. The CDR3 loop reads CASSYSSKQYF. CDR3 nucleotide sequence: TGTGCCAGCAGTTACTCGTCTAAGCAGTACTTC.

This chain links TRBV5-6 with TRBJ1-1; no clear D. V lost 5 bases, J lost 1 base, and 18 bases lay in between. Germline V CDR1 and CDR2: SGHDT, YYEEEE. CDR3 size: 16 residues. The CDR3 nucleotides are TGTGCCAGCAGAGGTATACGGCGGCTCGCGAACACTGAAGCTTTCTTT. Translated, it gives CASRGIRRLANTEAFF.

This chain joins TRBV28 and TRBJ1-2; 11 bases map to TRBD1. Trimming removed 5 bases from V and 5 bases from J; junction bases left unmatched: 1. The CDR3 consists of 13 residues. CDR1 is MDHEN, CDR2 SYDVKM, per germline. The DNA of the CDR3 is TGTGCCAGCAGTGGGACAGGGGGTTATGGCTACACCTTC. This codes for CASSGTGGYGYTF.

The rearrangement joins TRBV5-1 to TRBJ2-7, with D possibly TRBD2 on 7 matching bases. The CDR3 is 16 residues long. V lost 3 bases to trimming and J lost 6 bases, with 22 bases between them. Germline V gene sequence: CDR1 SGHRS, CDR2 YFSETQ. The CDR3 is CASSWWGAAGVTEQYF. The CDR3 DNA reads TGCGCCAGCAGCTGGTGGGGGGCTGCGGGAGTTACCGAGCAGTACTTC.

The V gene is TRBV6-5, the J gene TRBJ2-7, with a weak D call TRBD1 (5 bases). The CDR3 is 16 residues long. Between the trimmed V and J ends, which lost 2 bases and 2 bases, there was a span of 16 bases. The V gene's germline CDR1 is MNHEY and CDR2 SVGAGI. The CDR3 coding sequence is TGTGCCAGCAGTTACAAACCGGACACCTCTGCCTACGAGCAGTACTTC. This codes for CASSYKPDTSAYEQYF.

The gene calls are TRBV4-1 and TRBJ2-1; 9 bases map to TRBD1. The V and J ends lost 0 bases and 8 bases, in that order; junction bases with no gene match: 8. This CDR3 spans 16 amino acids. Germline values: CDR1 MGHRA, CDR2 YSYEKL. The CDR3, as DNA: TGCGCCAGCAGCCAAGAACAGGGACAGGGTTGGGATGAGCAGTTCTTC. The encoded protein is CASSQEQGQGWDEQFF.